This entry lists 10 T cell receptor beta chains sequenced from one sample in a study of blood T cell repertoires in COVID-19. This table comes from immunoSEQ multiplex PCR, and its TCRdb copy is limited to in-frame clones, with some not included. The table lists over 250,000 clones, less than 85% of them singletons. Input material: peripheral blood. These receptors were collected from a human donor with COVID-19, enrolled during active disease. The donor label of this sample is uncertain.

The CDR3, as DNA: TGTGCCAGAGACAGGGGAGGGGACACTGAAGCTTTCTTT. Translation gives CARDRGGDTEAFF. The J gene is TRBJ1-1, the V gene TRBV2, with 8 positions matching TRBD1. The CDR3 is 13 residues long. V lost 9 bases and J lost 3; bases outside the gene matches: 6. Germline V lookup: CDR1 SNHLY, CDR2 FYNNEI.

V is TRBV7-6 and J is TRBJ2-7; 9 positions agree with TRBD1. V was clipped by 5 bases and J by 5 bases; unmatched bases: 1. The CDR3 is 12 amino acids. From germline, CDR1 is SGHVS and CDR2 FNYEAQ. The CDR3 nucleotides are TGTGCCAGCAGCCGACAGGGGGACGAGCAGTACTTC. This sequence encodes CASSRQGDEQYF.

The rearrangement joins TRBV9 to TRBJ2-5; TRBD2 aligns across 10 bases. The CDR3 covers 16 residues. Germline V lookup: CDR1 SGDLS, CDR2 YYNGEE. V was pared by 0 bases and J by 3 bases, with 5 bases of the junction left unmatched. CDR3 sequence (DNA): TGTGCCAGCAGCGTAGGGGCTCTAGCGGGAGAAGAGACCCAGTACTTC. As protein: CASSVGALAGEETQYF. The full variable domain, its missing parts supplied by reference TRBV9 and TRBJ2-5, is DSGVTQTPKHLITATGQRVTLRCSPRSGDLSVYWYQQSLDQGLQFLIQYYNGEERAKGNILERFSAQQFPDLHSELNLSSLELGDSALYFCASSVGALAGEETQYFGPGTRLLVL.

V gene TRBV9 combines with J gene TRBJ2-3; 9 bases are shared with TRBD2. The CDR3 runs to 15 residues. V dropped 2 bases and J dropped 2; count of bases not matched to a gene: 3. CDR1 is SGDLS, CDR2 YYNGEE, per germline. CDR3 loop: CASSVAGGVTDTQYF. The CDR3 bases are TGTGCCAGCAGCGTGGCGGGAGGGGTCACAGATACGCAGTATTTT. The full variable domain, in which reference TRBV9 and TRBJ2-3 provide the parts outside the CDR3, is DSGVTQTPKHLITATGQRVTLRCSPRSGDLSVYWYQQSLDQGLQFLIQYYNGEERAKGNILERFSAQQFPDLHSELNLSSLELGDSALYFCASSVAGGVTDTQYFGPGTRLTVL.

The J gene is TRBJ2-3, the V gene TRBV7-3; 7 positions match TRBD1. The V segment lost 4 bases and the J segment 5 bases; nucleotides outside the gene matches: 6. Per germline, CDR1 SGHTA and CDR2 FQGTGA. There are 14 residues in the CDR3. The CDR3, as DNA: TGTGCCAGCAGCTCCGAGGGGGCAGTAGATACGCAGTATTTT. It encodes CASSSEGAVDTQYF.

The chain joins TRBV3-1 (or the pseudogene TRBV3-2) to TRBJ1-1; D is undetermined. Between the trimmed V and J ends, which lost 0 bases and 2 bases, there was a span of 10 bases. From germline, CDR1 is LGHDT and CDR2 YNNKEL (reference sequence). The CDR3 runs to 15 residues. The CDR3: CASSQDSRVNTEAFF. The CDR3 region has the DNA TGTGCCAGCAGCCAAGATTCGCGGGTTAACACTGAAGCTTTCTTT.

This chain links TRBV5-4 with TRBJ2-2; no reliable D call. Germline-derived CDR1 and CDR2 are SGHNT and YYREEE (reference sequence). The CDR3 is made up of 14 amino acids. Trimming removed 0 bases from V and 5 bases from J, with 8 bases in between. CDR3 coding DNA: TGTGCCAGCAGCTTGGTCGGTGAAACCGGGGAGCTGTTTTTT. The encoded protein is CASSLVGETGELFF.

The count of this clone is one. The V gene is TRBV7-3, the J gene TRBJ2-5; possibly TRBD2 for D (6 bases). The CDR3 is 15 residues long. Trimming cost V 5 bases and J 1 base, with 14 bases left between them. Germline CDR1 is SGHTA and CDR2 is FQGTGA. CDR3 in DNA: TGTGCCAGCAGCCCCTATAGCGGCCCCCAAGAGACCCAGTACTTC. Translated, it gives CASSPYSGPQETQYF.

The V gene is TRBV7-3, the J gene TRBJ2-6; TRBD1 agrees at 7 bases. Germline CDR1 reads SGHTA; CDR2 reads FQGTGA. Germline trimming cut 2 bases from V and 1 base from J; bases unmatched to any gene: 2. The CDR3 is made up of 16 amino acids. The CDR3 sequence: CASSLPGGSGANVLTF. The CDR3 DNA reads TGTGCCAGCAGCTTACCAGGGGGATCTGGGGCCAACGTCCTGACTTTC.

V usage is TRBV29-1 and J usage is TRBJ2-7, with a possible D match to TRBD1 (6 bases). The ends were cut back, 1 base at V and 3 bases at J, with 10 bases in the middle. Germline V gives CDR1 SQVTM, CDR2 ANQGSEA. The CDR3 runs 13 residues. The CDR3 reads CSVEGRGDYEQYF. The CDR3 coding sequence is TGCAGCGTTGAAGGCAGGGGAGACTACGAGCAGTACTTC.